This TCR beta chain was sequenced for a study of blood T cell repertoires in COVID-19. Overall study context: The United States, Italy and Spain supplied acute and convalescent COVID-19 samples.

Assay used: immunoSEQ multiplex PCR; TCRdb lists only in-frame clones, some missing. The sample has about 140,000 clones, 75% to 80% seen once; the top ten hold less than 3%. From germline, CDR1 is LNHDA and CDR2 SQIVND (reference sequence). This CDR3 is 16 amino acids long. V shed 4 bases and J shed 0 bases, with 15 bases lying between them. Membership in each cohort depended on participant-reported clinical history. Two negative PCRs, clearance, or symptom resolution characterized the recovered Cohort 3 donors. The clonotype originates from a woman in her fifties or sixties who had recovered from COVID-19. The sequenced material came from PBMCs or T cells enriched from blood (not recorded which). The rearrangement joins TRBV19 to TRBJ2-5, with a weak D call TRBD1 (6 bases). CDR3 DNA sequence: TGTGCCAGTAGTACCCTGACAGGCCCCAACCAAGAGACCCAGTACTTC. It encodes CASSTLTGPNQETQYF.